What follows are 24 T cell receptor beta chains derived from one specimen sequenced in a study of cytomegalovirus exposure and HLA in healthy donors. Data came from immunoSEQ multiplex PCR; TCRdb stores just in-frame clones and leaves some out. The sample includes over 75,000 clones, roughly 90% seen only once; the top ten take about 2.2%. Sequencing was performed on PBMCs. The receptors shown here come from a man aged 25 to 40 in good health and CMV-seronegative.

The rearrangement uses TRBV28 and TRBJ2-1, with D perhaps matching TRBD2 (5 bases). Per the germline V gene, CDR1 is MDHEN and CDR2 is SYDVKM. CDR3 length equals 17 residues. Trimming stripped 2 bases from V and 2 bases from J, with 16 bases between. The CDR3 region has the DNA TGTGCCAGCAGTTTACCCGACCGGACTGATACCTACAATGAGCAGTTCTTC. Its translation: CASSLPDRTDTYNEQFF. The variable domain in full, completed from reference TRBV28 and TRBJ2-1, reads DVKVTQSSRYLVKRTGEKVFLECVQDMDHENMFWYRQDPGLGLRLIYFSYDVKMKEKGDIPEGYSVSREKKERFSLILESASTNQTSMYLCASSLPDRTDTYNEQFFGPGTRLTVL.

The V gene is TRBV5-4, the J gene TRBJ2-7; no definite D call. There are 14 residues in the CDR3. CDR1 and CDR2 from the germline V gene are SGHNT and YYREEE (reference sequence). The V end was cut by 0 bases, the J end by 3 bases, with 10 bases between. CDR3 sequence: CASSLEYGNYEQYF. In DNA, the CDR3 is TGTGCCAGCAGCTTGGAGTACGGTAACTACGAGCAGTACTTC. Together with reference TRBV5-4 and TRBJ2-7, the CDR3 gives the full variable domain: ETGVTQSPTHLIKTRGQQVTLRCSSQSGHNTVSWYQQALGQGPQFIFQYYREEENGRGNFPPRFSGLQFPNYSSELNVNALELDDSALYLCASSLEYGNYEQYFGPGTRLTVT.

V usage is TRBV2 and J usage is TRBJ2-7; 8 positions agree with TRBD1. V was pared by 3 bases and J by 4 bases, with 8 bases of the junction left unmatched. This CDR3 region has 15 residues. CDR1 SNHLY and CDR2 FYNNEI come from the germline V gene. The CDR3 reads CASSDDRGQLYEQYF. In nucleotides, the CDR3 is TGTGCCAGCAGTGACGACAGGGGCCAATTGTACGAGCAGTACTTC.

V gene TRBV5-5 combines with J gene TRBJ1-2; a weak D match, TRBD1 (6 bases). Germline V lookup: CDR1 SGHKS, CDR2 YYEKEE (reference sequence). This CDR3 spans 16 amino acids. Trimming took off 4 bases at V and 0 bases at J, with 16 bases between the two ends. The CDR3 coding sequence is TGTGCCAGCAGCGAGAGAACAGGGTTCGCTAACTATGGCTACACCTTC. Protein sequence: CASSERTGFANYGYTF.

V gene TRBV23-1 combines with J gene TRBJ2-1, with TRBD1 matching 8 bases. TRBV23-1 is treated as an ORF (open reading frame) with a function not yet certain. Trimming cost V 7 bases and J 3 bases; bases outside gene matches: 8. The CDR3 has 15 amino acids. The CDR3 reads CASIMDRAFYNEQFF. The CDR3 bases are TGCGCCAGCATTATGGACAGGGCTTTCTACAATGAGCAGTTCTTC.

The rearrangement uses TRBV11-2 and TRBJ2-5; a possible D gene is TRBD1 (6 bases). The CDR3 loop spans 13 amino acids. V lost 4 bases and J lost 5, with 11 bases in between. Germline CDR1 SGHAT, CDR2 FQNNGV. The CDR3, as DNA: TGTGCCAGCAGCTCACAGGGATCTGAGACCCAGTACTTC. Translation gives CASSSQGSETQYF.

CDR3 in amino acids: CASSHPVVRGNEKLFF. In DNA, the CDR3 is TGCGCCAGCAGCCACCCCGTTGTGAGAGGTAATGAAAAACTGTTTTTT. This chain links TRBV4-1 with TRBJ1-4; no reliable D call. CDR3 size: 16 residues. Trimming cost V 3 bases and J 4 bases, with 15 bases left between them. In germline, CDR1 is MGHRA, CDR2 YSYEKL.

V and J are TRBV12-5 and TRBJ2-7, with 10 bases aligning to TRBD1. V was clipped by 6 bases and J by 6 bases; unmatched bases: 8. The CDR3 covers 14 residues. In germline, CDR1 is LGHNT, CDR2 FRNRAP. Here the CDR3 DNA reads TGTGCTAGTGGACCGGGACAGGGGTCCCCCGAGCAGTACTTC. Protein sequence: CASGPGQGSPEQYF.

CDR3: CASSFGTGVDQPQHF. DNA for the CDR3: TGTGCCAGCAGCTTTGGGACAGGGGTTGATCAGCCCCAGCATTTT. The chain carries TRBV5-4 and TRBJ1-5; 10 bases align to TRBD1. The CDR3 runs to 15 residues. V was pared by 2 bases and J by 5 bases, with 4 bases of the junction left unmatched. CDR1 SGHNT and CDR2 YYREEE come from the germline V gene (reference sequence).

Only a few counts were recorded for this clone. CDR3 DNA: TGTGCCAGCAGCTTATTGGGTCAGGGTGGGACTGAAGCTTTCTTT. It yields the protein CASSLLGQGGTEAFF. The chain joins TRBV7-9 to TRBJ1-1; possibly TRBD1 for D (5 bases). The V and J ends lost 2 bases and 5 bases respectively, with 15 bases between them. The CDR3 contains 15 residues. The germline CDR1 and CDR2 sequences are SEHNR and FQNEAQ (reference sequence).

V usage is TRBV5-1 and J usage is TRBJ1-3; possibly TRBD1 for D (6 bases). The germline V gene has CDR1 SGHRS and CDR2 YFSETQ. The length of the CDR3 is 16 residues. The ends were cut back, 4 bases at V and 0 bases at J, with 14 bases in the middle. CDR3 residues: CASSPRDTFSGNTIYF. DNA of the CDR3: TGCGCCAGCAGCCCTCGGGACACCTTCTCTGGAAACACCATATATTTT.

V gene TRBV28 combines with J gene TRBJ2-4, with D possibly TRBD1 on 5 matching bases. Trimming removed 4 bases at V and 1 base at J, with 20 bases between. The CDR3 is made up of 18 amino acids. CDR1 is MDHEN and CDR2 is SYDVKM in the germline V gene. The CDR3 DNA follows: TGTGCCAGCAGTTACCCCGGATTGCCCAAGGGGGCCAAAAACATTCAGTACTTC. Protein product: CASSYPGLPKGAKNIQYF.

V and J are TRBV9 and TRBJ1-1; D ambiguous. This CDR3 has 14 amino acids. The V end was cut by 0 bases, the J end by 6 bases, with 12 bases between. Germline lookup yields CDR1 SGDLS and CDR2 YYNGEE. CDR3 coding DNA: TGTGCCAGCAGCGTAGCTACCGGGAGGGCTGAAGCTTTCTTT. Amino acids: CASSVATGRAEAFF.

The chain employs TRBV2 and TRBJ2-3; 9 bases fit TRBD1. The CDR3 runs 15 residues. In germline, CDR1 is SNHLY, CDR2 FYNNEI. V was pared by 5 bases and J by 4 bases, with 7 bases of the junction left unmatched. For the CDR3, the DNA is TGTGCCAGCAGTCTAGCAACAGGGGGCGCAGATACGCAGTATTTT. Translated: CASSLATGGADTQYF.

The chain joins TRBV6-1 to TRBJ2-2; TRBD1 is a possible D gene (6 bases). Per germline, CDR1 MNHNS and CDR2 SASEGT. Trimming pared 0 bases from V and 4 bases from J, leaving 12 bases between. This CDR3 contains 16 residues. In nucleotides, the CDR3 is TGTGCCAGCAGTGAAGCAGGCAGGGGCGCCACCGGGGAGCTGTTTTTT. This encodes CASSEAGRGATGELFF.

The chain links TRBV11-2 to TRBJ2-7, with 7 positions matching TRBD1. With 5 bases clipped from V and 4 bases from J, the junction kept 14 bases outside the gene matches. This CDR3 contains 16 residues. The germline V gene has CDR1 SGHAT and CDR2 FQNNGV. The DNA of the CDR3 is TGTGCCAGCAGCCCCCTTGCTAGGACAGGAGGATACGAGCAGTACTTC. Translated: CASSPLARTGGYEQYF.

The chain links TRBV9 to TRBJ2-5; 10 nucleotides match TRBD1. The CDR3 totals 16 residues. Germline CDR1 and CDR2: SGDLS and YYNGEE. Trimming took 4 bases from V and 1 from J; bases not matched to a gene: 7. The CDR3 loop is CASSRGQGGIQETQYF. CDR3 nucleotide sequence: TGTGCCAGCAGCAGAGGACAGGGGGGTATCCAAGAGACCCAGTACTTC.

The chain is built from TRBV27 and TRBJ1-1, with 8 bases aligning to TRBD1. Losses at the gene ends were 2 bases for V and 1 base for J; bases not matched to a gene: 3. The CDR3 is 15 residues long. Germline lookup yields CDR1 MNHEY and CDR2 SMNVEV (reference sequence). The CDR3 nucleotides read TGTGCCAGCAGTTTAAGTGACAGGGGGAACACTGAAGCTTTCTTT. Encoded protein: CASSLSDRGNTEAFF.

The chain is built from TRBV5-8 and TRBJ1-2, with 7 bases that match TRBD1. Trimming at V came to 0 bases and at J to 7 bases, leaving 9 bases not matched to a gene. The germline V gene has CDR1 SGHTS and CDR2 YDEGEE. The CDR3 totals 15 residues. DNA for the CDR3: TGTGCCAGCAGCTTGGCGCAGGGGGATCTTTTTGGCTACACCTTC. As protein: CASSLAQGDLFGYTF.

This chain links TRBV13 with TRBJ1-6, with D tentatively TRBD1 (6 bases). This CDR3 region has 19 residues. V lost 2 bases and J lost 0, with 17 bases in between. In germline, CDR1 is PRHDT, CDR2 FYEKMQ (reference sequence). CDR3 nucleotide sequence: TGTGCCAGCAGCTTAAAGGGGGGGAAAACGAGCTCCTATAATTCACCCCTCCACTTT. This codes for CASSLKGGKTSSYNSPLHF.

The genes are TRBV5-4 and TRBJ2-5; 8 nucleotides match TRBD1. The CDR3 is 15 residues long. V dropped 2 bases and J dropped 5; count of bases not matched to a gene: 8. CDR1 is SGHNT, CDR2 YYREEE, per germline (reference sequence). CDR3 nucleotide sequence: TGTGCCAGCAGCTTAGTCTCAGGGGGCAAGGAGACCCAGTACTTC. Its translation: CASSLVSGGKETQYF. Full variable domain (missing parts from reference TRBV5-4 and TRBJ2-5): ETGVTQSPTHLIKTRGQQVTLRCSSQSGHNTVSWYQQALGQGPQFIFQYYREEENGRGNFPPRFSGLQFPNYSSELNVNALELDDSALYLCASSLVSGGKETQYFGPGTRLLVL.

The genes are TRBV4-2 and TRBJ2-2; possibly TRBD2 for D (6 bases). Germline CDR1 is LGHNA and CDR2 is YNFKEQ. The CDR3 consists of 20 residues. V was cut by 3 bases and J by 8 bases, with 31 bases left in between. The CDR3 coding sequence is TGTGCCAGCAGCCAGGCCCTTTTTCCCGATTATAGCGGTCAGGGAGGGGAGCTGTTTTTT. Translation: CASSQALFPDYSGQGGELFF.

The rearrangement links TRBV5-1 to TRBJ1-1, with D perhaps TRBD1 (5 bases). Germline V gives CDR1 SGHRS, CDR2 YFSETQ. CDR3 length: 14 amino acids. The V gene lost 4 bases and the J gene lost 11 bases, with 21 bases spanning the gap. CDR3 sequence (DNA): TGCGCCAGCAGCCCGACCCGGGGGGACCTTTCGGCTTTCTTT. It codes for CASSPTRGDLSAFF.

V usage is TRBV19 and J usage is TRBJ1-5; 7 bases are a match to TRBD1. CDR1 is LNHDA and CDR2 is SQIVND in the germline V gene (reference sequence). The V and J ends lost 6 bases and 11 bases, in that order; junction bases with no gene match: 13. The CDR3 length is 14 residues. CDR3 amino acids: CASSKTGDFMAQHF. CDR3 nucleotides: TGTGCCAGTAGCAAAACAGGGGATTTTATGGCCCAGCATTTT.